This TCR beta chain was sequenced during a study of T cell repertoires in cytomegalovirus infection. This CDR3 has 16 residues. CDR1 is MGHRA and CDR2 is YSYEKL in the germline V gene. This clonotype has just one count. As yet, its antigen is unknown. The junction and the germline gene differ at one end; a read error may be behind it. Study results and caveats: Ex vivo, HLA-C-restricted CMV-specific TCR beta clonotypes prevailed over the rest of the response. Cumulative frequency (of public TCR beta family members) identified carriers of CMV plus the relevant HLA.

TCRdb reprocessed the reads via MiXCR and lists one record per CDR3 protein. The table shows approximately 700,000 distinct CDR3 sequences, with roughly a third occurring only once. Input material: PBMCs. The rearrangement joins TRBV4-1 to TRBJ1-1; D gene ambiguous. The origin of this receptor is a human donor in good health (CMV status not recorded). Some clones in this sample may be carry-over from other donors' samples. The CDR3 DNA reads TGCGCCAGCAGCCTGCAGAGCGGGCCCTTGTCGACTGAAGCTTTGTTT. Protein product: CASSLQSGPLSTEALF.